This TCR beta chain originates from a study of Graves' ophthalmopathy and Graves' hyperthyroidism. Findings and caveats of the study: Discriminating ophthalmopathy from stable hyperthyroidism, a 13-signature model attained a sensitivity of about 89% and a specificity of about 81%.

Moderately to severely active ophthalmopathy under 3 months, CAS at least 3, NOSPECS at least 4. Diagnoses were established from clinical symptoms, serum thyroxine, TRAb, thyroid ultrasound and orbital computed tomography. PBMCs were density-gradient isolated from approximately 9.8 ml fresh blood. RNA transcripts served as template for amplifying TCR beta CDR3 sequences. Second-round multiplex PCR followed a first-round RT-PCR using HTBI primers. TCRdb recomputed calls from the multiplex PCR reads with MiXCR, one row per CDR3 protein. In the table there are hundreds of thousands of distinct CDR3 sequences, approximately 39% of which are singletons. This clonotype was observed at least ten times. Its target is not known. Sequencing input: peripheral blood. This receptor was obtained from an adult man with Graves' ophthalmopathy.

In DNA form, the CDR3 reads TGTGCCAGCAGCGTCGGGACGGTAATGCAAGAGACCCAGTACTTC. Translated, it gives CASSVGTVMQETQYF. The chain carries TRBV11-2 and TRBJ2-5, with D possibly being TRBD1 or TRBD2 (5 bases each). Germline values: CDR1 SGHAT, CDR2 FQNNGV. V was clipped by 5 bases and J by 2 bases, with 15 bases between them. This CDR3 spans 15 amino acids. The whole variable domain, remainder taken from reference TRBV11-2 and TRBJ2-5, is EAGVAQSPRYKIIEKRQSVAFWCNPISGHATLYWYQQILGQGPKLLIQFQNNGVVDDSQLPKDRFSAERLKGVDSTLKIQPAKLEDSAVYLCASSVGTVMQETQYFGPGTRLLVL.